This T cell receptor (beta chain) was sequenced in a study of blood T cells in healthy people across ages. Study in general: The capture of about one barcoded beta molecule per two T cells was achieved by template switching.

A sample-barcoded 5' primer and a J-beta primer mix were used in a second PCR of roughly 7 to 12 cycles. TCRdb re-called the 5' RACE reads with MiXCR, one entry per CDR3 protein. The profile shows about 640,000 distinct CDR3 sequences, over 40% of them singletons. V shed 5 bases and J shed 5 bases, with 17 bases lying between them. Looked up from germline, CDR1 is LGHNT and CDR2 is FRNRAP. This CDR3 is 15 amino acids long. Healthy Caucasian individuals from Russia aged about 6 to 90 were enrolled as donors. The chain has TRBV12-5 and TRBJ2-3; D tentatively reads TRBD1 or TRBD2 (5 bases each). The TCR originated in a man older than 75 in good health. Material: blood. The CDR3 reads CASGPTGTAIDTQYF. As DNA, the CDR3 is TGTGCTAGTGGTCCAACCGGGACGGCCATAGATACGCAGTATTTT.